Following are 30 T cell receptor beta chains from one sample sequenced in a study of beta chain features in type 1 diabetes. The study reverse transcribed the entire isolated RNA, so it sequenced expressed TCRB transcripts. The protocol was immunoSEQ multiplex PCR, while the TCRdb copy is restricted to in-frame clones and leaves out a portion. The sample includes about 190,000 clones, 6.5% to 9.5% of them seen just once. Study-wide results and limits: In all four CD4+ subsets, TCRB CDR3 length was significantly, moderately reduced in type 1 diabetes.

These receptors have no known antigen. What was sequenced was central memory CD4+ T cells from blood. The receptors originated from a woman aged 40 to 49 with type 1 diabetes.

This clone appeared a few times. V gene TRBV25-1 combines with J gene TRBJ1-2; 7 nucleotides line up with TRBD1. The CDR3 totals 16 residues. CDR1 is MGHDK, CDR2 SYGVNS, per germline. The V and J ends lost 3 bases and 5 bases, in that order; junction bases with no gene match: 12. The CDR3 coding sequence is TGTGCCAGCAGTGACCCGACTCGACAGGGATGGTATGGCTACACCTTC. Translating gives CASSDPTRQGWYGYTF.

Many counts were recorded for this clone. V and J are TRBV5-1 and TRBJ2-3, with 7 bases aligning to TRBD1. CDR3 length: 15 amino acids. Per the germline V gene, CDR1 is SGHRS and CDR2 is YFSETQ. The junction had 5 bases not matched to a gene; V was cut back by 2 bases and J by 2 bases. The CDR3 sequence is CASSLRGQTTDTQYF. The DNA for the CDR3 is TGCGCCAGCAGCTTAAGGGGACAGACCACAGATACGCAGTATTTT.

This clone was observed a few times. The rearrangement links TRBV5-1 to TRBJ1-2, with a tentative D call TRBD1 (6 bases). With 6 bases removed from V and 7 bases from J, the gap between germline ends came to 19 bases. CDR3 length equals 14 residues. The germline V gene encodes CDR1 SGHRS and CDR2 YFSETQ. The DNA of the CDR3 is TGCGCCAGCACCGTGGACAGCGGACAGCGTGGCTACACCTTC. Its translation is CASTVDSGQRGYTF.

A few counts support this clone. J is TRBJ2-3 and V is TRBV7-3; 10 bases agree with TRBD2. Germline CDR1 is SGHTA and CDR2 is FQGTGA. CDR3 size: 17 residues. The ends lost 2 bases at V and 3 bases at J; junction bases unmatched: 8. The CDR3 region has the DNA TGTGCCAGCAGCTTACTAGGCCAGGGACTAGCGACAGATACGCAGTATTTT. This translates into CASSLLGQGLATDTQYF.

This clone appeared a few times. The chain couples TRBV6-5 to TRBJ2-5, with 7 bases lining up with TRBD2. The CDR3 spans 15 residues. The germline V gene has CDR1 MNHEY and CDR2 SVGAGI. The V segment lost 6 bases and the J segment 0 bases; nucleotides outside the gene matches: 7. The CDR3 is CASSLSLADQETQYF. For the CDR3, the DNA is TGTGCCAGCAGCCTTAGTCTAGCGGACCAAGAGACCCAGTACTTC.

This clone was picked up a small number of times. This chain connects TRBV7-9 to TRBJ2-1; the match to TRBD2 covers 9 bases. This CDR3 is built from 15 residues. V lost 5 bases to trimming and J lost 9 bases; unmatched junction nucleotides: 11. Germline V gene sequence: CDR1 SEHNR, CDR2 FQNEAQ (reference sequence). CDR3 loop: CASSDLVRGGTEQFF. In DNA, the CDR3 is TGTGCCAGCAGCGACCTGGTGCGGGGGGGCACTGAGCAGTTCTTC.

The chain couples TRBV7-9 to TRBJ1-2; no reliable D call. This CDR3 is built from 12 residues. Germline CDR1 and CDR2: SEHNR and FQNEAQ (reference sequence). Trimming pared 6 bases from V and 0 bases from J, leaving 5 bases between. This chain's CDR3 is CASSDTNYGYTF. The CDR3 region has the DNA TGTGCCAGCAGTGACACTAACTATGGCTACACCTTC.

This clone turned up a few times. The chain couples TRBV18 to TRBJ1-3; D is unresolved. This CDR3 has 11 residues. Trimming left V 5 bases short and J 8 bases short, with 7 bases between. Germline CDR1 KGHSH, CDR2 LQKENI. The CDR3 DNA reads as TGTGCCAGCTCAGAGTCCGACACCATATATTTT. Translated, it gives CASSESDTIYF.

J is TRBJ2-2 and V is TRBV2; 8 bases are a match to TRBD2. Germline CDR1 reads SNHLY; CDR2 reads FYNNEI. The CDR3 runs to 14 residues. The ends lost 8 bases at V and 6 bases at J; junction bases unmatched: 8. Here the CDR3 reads CASGGLASSGELFF. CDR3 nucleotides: TGTGCCAGCGGTGGACTAGCTTCTTCCGGGGAGCTGTTTTTT.

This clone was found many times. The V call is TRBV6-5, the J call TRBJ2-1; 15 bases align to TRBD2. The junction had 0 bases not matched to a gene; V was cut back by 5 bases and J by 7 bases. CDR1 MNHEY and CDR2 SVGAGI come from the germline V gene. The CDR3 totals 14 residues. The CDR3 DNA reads TGTGCCAGCAGTGGGACTAGCGGGAGGAATGAGCAGTTCTTC. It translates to CASSGTSGRNEQFF.

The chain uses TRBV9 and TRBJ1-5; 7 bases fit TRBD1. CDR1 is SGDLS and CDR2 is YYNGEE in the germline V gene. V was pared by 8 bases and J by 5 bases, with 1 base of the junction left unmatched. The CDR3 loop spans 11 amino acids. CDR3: CASTGDQPQHF. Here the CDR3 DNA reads TGTGCCAGTACAGGGGATCAGCCCCAGCATTTT.

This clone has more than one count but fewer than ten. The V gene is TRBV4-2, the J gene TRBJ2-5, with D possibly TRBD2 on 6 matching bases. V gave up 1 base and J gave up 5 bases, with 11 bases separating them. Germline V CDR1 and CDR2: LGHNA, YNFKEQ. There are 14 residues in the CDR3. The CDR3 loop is CASSQGSGAETQYF. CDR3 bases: TGTGCCAGCAGCCAAGGGTCGGGAGCCGAGACCCAGTACTTC.

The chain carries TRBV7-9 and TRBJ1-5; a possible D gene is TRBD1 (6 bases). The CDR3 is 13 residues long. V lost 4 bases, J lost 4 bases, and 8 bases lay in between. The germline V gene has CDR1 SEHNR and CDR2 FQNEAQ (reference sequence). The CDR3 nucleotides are TGTGCCAGCAGCTCGGGGACAAATCAGCCCCAGCATTTT. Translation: CASSSGTNQPQHF. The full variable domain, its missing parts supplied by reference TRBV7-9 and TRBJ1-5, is DTGVSQNPRHKITKRGQNVTFRCDPISEHNRLYWYRQTLGQGPEFLTYFQNEAQLEKSRLLSDRFSAERPKGSFSTLEIQRTEQGDSAMYLCASSSGTNQPQHFGDGTRLSIL.

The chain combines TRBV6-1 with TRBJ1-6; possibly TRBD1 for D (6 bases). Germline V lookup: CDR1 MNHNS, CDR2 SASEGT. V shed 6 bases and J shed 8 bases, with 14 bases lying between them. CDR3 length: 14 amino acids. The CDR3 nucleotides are TGTGCCAGCAGGCGACAGGCTCCGGATTCACCCCTCCACTTT. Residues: CASRRQAPDSPLHF.

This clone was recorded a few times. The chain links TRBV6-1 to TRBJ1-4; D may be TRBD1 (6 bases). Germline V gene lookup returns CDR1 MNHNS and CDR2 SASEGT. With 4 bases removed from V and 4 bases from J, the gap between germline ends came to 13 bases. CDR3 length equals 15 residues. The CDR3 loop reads CASSVTGLSNEKLFF. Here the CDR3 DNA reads TGTGCCAGCAGTGTTACAGGGCTAAGTAATGAAAAACTGTTTTTT.

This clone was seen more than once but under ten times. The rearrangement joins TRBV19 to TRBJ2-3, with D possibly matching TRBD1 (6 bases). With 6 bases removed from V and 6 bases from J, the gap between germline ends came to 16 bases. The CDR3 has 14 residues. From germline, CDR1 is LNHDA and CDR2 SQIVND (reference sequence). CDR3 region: CASRNRELRDTQYF. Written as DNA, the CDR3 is TGTGCCAGTAGAAACAGGGAGCTCAGGGATACGCAGTATTTT.

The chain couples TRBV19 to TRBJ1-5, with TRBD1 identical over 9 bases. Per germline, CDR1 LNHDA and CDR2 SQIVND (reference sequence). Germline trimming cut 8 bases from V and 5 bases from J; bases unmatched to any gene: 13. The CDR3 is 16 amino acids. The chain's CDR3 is CASFEGSGTGHQPQHF. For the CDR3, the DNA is TGTGCCAGTTTTGAAGGTTCGGGGACAGGGCATCAGCCCCAGCATTTT.

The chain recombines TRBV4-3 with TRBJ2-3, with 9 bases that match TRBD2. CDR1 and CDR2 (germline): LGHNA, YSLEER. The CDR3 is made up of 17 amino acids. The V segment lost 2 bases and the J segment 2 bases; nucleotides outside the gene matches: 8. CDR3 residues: CASSQKGSGGSTDTQYF. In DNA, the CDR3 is TGCGCCAGCAGCCAAAAGGGTAGCGGGGGCTCCACAGATACGCAGTATTTT.

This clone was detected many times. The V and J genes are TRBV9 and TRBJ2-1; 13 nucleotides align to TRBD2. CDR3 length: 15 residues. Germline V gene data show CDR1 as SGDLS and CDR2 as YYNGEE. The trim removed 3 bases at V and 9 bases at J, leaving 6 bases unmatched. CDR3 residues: CASSARTSGGGEQFF. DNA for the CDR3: TGTGCCAGCAGCGCACGGACTAGCGGGGGAGGTGAGCAGTTCTTC.

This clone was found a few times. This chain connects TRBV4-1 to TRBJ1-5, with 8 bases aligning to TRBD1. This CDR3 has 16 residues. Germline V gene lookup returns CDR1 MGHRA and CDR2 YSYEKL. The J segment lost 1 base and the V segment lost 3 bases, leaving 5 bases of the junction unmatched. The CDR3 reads CASSQWTGRSNQPQHF. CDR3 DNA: TGCGCCAGCAGCCAGTGGACAGGGAGAAGCAATCAGCCCCAGCATTTT.

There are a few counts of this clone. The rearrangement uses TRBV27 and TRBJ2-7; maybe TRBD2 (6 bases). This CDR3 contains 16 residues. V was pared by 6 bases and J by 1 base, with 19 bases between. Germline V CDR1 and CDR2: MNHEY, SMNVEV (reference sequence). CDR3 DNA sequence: TGTGCCAGCAGACCCTATAGCGGAGGGGTGTCCTACGAGCAGTACTTC. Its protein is CASRPYSGGVSYEQYF.

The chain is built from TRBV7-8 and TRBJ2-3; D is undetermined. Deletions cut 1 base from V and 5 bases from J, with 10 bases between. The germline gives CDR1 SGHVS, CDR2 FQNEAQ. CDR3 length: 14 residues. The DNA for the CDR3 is TGTGCCAGCAGCTTAGGAGAGAGGAGAGATACGCAGTATTTT. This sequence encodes CASSLGERRDTQYF.

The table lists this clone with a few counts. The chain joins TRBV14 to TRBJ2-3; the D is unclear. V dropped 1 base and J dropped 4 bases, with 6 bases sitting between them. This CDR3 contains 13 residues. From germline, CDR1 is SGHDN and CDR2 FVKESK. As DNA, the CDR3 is TGTGCCAGCAGCCAAGCCGGTGCAGATACGCAGTATTTT. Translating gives CASSQAGADTQYF.

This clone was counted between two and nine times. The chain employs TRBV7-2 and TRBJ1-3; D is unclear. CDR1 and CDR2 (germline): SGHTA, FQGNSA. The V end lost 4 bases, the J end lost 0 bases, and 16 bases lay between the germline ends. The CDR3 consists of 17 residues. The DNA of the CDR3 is TGTGCCAGCAGCTCCCAACATGCTGCGGGCTCTGGAAACACCATATATTTT. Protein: CASSSQHAAGSGNTIYF.

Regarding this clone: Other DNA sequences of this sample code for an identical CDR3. CDR3 region: CASSLGHTDTQYF. The CDR3 region has the DNA TGTGCCAGCAGCTTGGGGCACACAGATACGCAGTATTTT. J is TRBJ2-3 and V is TRBV5-4; D is unresolved. V was pared by 0 bases and J by 2 bases, with 4 bases between. CDR1 is SGHNT, CDR2 YYREEE, per germline (reference sequence). The CDR3 runs to 13 residues.

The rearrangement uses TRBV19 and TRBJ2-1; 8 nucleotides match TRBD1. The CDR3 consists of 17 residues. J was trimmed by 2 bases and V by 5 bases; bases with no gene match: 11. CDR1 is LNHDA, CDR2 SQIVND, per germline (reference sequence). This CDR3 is CASSPLRTGSTYNEQFF. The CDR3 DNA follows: TGTGCCAGTAGTCCGCTTCGGACAGGGAGCACCTACAATGAGCAGTTCTTC.

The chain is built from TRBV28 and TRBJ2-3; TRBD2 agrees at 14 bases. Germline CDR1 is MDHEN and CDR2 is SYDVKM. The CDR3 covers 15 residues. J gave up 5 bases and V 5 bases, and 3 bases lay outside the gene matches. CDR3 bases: TGTGCCAGCAGTCGACTAGCGGGAGGGATAGATACGCAGTATTTT. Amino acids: CASSRLAGGIDTQYF.

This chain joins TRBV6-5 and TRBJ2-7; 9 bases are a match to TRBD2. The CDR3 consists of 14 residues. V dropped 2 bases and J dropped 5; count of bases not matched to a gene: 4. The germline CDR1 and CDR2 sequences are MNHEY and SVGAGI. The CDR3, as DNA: TGTGCCAGCAGTTACGGTAGCGGGAGAGACGAGCAGTACTTC. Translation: CASSYGSGRDEQYF.

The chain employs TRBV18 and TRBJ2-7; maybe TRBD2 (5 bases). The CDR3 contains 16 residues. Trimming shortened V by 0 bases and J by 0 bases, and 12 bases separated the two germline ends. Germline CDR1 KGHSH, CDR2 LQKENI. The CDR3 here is CASSPPTRDISYEQYF. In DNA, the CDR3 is TGTGCCAGCTCACCACCGACCCGGGATATCTCCTACGAGCAGTACTTC.

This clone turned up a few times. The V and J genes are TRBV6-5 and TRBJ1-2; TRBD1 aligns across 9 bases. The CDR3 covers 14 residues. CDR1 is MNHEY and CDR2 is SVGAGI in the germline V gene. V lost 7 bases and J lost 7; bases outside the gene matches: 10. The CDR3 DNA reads TGTGCCAGCACCGGACAGGGGAAGTATGCTGGCTACACCTTC. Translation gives CASTGQGKYAGYTF.